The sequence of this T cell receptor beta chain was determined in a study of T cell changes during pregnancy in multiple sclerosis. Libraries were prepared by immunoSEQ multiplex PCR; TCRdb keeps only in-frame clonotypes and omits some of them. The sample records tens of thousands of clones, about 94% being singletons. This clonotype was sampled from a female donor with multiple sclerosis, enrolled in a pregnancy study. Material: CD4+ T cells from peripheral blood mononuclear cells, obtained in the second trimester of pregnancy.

The CDR3 DNA reads TGTGCCAGCTCACCGGCAAGCGGGAGGGATACGCAGTATTTT. Protein product: CASSPASGRDTQYF. The chain recombines TRBV18 with TRBJ2-3; 9 bases agree with TRBD2. The CDR3 has 14 amino acids. Unmatched junction bases numbered 4, after V lost 3 bases and J lost 6 bases. Looked up from germline, CDR1 is KGHSH and CDR2 is LQKENI.